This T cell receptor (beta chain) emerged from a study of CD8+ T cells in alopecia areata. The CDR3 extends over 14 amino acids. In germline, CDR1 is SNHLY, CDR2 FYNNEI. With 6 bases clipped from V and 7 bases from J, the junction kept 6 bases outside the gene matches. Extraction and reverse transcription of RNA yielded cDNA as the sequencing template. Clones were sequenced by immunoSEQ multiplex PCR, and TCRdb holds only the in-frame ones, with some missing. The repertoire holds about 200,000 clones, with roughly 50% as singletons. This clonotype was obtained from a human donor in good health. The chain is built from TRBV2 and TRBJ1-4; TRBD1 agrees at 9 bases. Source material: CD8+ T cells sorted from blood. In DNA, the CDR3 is TGTGCCAGCAGGGCACAGGGGGCGGGTGAAAAACTGTTTTTT. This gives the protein CASRAQGAGEKLFF.